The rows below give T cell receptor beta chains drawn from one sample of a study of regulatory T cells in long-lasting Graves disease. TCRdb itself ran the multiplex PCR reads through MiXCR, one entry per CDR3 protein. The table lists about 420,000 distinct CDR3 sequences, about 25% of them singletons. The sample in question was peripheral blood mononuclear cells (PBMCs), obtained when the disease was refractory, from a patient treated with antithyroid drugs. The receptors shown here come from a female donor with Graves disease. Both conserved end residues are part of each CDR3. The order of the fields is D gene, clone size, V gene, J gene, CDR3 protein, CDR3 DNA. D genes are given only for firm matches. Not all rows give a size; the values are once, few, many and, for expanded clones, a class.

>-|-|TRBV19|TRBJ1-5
CASSISTSNQPQHF
TGTGCCAGTAGTATAAGTACTAGCAATCAGCCCCAGCATTTT
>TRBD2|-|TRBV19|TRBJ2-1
CASSKLSVSGRAFNEQFF
TGTGCCAGTAGTAAACTCTCAGTTAGCGGGAGGGCCTTTAATGAGCAGTTCTTC
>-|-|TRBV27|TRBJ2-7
CASSFLGQTPYEQYF
TGTGCCAGCAGTTTCCTCGGACAGACTCCATACGAGCAGTACTTC
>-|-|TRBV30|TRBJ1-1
CAWRRAPTTEAFF
TGTGCCTGGAGACGGGCCCCGACAACTGAAGCTTTCTTT
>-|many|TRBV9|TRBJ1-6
CASSGGFSPLHF
TGTGCCAGCAGCGGCGGTTTTTCACCCCTCCACTTT
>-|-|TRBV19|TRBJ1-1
CASSTLLTGMNTEAFF
TGTGCCAGTAGTACCCTCCTTACAGGGATGAACACTGAAGCTTTCTTT
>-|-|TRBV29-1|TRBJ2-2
CSVFLRTGELFF
TGCAGCGTCTTTTTGCGCACCGGGGAGCTGTTTTTT
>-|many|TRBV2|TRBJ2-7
CASSETYEQYF
TGTGCCAGCAGCGAAACCTACGAGCAGTACTTC
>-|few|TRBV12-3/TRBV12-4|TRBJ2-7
CASSRKDGGDYEQYF
TGTGCCAGCAGCCGAAAGGATGGGGGAGATTACGAGCAGTACTTC
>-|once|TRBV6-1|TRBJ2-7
CASSVQGGTGTYEQYF
TGTGCCAGCAGTGTCCAGGGGGGAACAGGGACCTACGAGCAGTACTTC
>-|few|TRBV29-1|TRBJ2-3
CSVDRGAEDTQYF
TGCAGCGTTGACCGGGGGGCGGAAGATACGCAGTATTTT
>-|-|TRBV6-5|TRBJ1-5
CASSYSLAEVRAYGSNQPQHF
TGTGCCAGCAGTTACTCTCTGGCCGAGGTCCGCGCCTACGGGAGCAATCAGCCCCAGCATTTT
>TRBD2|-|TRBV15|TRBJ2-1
CATSRASGPGNYNEQFF
TGTGCCACCAGCAGAGCTAGCGGCCCCGGAAACTACAATGAGCAGTTCTTC
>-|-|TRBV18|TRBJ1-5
CASSPSPSGQPQHF
TGTGCCAGCTCTCCCTCCCCCTCGGGGCAGCCCCAGCATTTT
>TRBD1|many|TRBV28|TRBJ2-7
CASRLRDSAYEQYF
TGTGCCAGCAGACTCCGGGACAGTGCCTACGAGCAGTACTTC
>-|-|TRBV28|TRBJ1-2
CASVKGAGYTF
TGTGCCAGCGTTAAAGGGGCCGGCTACACCTTC
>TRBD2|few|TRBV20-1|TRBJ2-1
CSARDGLAGQNEQFF
TGCAGTGCTAGAGACGGACTAGCGGGACAAAATGAGCAGTTCTTC
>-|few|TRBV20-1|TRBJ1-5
CSARDSGQGEQPQHF
TGCAGTGCTAGAGATAGTGGTCAGGGAGAGCAGCCCCAGCATTTT
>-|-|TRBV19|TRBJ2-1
CASSIPGITYNEQFF
TGTGCCAGTAGTATCCCCGGGATTACCTACAATGAGCAGTTCTTC
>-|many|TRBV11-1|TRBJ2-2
CASTKNQAGELFF
TGTGCCAGCACCAAGAACCAGGCCGGGGAGCTGTTTTTT
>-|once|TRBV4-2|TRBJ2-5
CASSQDLEGAVETQYF
TGTGCCAGCAGCCAAGATCTGGAGGGAGCAGTGGAGACCCAGTACTTC
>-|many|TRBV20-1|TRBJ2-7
CSAGRRGTGDGEQYF
TGCAGTGCGGGGCGGCGGGGAACGGGAGATGGGGAGCAGTACTTC
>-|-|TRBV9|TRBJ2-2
CASSAGTPSGELFF
TGTGCCAGCAGCGCGGGGACTCCTTCGGGGGAGCTGTTTTTT
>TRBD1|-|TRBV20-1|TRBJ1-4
CSARGDRGKTNEKLFF
TGCAGTGCTAGAGGGGACAGGGGGAAAACTAATGAAAAACTGTTTTTT
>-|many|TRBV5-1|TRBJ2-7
CASSLSWQGQTYEQYF
TGCGCCAGCAGCTTGTCATGGCAGGGGCAGACCTACGAGCAGTACTTC
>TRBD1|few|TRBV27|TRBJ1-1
CASSFGQGISEAFF
TGTGCCAGCAGTTTCGGACAGGGAATCTCTGAAGCTTTCTTT
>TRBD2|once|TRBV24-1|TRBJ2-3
CATSDPTSGRASDTQYF
TGTGCCACCAGTGACCCGACTAGCGGGAGGGCCAGTGATACGCAGTATTTT
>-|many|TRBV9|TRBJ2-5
CASSVGSGQETQYF
TGTGCCAGCAGCGTAGGAAGCGGCCAAGAGACCCAGTACTTC
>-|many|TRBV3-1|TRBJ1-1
CASSQVDTEAFF
TGTGCCAGCAGCCAAGTTGACACTGAAGCTTTCTTT
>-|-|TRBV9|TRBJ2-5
CASSVNPGTFQETQYF
TGTGCCAGCAGCGTAAACCCCGGGACTTTCCAAGAGACCCAGTACTTC
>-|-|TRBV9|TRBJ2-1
CASSTRPHEQFF
TGTGCCAGCAGCACCCGACCGCATGAGCAGTTCTTC
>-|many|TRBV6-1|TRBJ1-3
CASTEAGRDTIYF
TGTGCCAGCACCGAAGCGGGGAGGGACACCATATATTTT
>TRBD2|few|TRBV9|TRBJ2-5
CASSETSGREETQYF
TGTGCCAGCAGTGAGACTAGCGGGAGGGAAGAGACCCAGTACTTC
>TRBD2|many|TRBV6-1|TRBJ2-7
CASTPLGRASYEQYF
TGTGCCAGCACCCCCCTAGGGAGGGCCTCCTACGAGCAGTACTTC
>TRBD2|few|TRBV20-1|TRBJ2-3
CSASWLAGGLSTDTQYF
TGCAGTGCTAGTTGGCTAGCGGGGGGGCTTAGCACAGATACGCAGTATTTT
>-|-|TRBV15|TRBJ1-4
CANSKGEPATNEKLFF
TGTGCCAACAGCAAGGGAGAGCCTGCAACTAATGAAAAACTGTTTTTT
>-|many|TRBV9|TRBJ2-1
CASSVGSSTYNEQFF
TGTGCCAGCAGCGTAGGATCTAGTACCTACAATGAGCAGTTCTTC
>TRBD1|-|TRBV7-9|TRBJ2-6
CASSLSARQGLFAGANVLTF
TGTGCCAGCAGCTTATCCGCCAGACAGGGGCTTTTCGCTGGGGCCAACGTCCTGACTTTC
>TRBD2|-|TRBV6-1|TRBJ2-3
CASSRSGTSGTSTDTQYF
TGTGCCAGCAGTAGGTCCGGGACTAGCGGAACTAGCACAGATACGCAGTATTTT
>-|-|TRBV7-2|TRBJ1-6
CASSSAQRRLHF
TGTGCCAGCAGCTCAGCCCAGCGTCGCCTCCACTTT
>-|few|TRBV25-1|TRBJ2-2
CASSVSALAAGELFF
TGTGCCAGCAGTGTTTCGGCTCTCGCGGCCGGGGAGCTGTTTTTT
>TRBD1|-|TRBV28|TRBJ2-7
CASSTEGAGTYEQYF
TGTGCCAGCAGCACCGAGGGGGCAGGTACCTACGAGCAGTACTTC
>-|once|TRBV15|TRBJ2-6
CATSRVGTGANALTF
TGTGCCACCAGCAGAGTCGGTACTGGGGCCAACGCCCTGACTTTC
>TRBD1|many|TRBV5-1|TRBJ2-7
CASSLPRQGNWLYEQYF
TGCGCCAGCAGCTTGCCCAGACAGGGAAACTGGCTCTACGAGCAGTACTTC
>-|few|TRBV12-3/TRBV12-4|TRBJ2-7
CASSLGGSLRVSEQYF
TGTGCCAGCAGTTTAGGAGGGAGCCTCAGGGTTAGCGAGCAGTACTTC
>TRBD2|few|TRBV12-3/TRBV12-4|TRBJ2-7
CASSFGSIAGAEQYF
TGTGCCAGCAGTTTCGGCTCCATAGCGGGAGCCGAGCAGTACTTC
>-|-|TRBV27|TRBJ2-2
CAIGTNTGELFF
TGTGCCATAGGGACGAACACCGGGGAGCTGTTTTTT
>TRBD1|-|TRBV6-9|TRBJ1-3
CASSSDRATIYF
TGTGCCAGCAGTTCAGACAGGGCCACCATATATTTT
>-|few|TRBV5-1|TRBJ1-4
CASSSGGGREKLFF
TGCGCCAGCAGTTCCGGAGGGGGGCGAGAAAAACTGTTTTTT
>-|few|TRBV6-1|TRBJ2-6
CASRDPSVPGGANVLTF
TGTGCCAGCAGAGACCCGTCGGTGCCCGGGGGGGCCAACGTCCTGACTTTC
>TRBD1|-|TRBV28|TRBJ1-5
CASSLRTGPSSQPQHF
TGTGCCAGCAGTCTCCGGACAGGGCCCTCAAGTCAGCCCCAGCATTTT
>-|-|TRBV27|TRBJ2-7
CASRLSQGYEQYF
TGTGCCAGCAGGTTATCTCAGGGCTACGAGCAGTACTTC
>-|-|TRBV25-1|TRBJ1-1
CASRREGGGWNTEAFF
TGTGCCAGCCGCAGGGAGGGGGGCGGTTGGAACACTGAAGCTTTCTTT
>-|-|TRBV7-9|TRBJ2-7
CASSQDWSSYEQYF
TGTGCCAGCAGCCAAGACTGGAGCTCCTACGAGCAGTACTTC
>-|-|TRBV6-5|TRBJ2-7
CASSYTRVNYEQYF
TGTGCCAGCAGTTACACCAGGGTCAACTACGAGCAGTACTTC
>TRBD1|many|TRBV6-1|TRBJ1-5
CASSATGQFNQPQHF
TGTGCCAGCAGTGCTACGGGACAGTTTAATCAGCCCCAGCATTTT
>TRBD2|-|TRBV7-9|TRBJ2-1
CASSLAGLLYNEQFF
TGTGCCAGCAGCCTAGCGGGCCTCCTCTACAATGAGCAGTTCTTC